This TCR beta chain came from a study of CXCR3-negative and CXCR3-positive naive CD8 T cells. Germline V lookup: CDR1 LNHDA, CDR2 SQIVND (reference sequence). The CDR3 runs to 17 residues. UMI labels and 5' RACE were used to prepare the TRB cDNA libraries. TCRdb reanalyzed the 5' RACE reads, giving one entry per CDR3 protein sequence and no DNA. The table gives roughly 56,000 distinct CDR3 sequences; the top ten clones make up 0.4% to 0.5% of it. Broader study findings: CXCR3-positive naive cells had more hydrophobic TRB CDR3s than CXCR3-negative naive cells. Surface CD5 looked about the same in the naive subsets, so the authors worked out TCR strength from TRB CDR3 properties.

Remarks on this clonotype: Its target is unknown.

This clonotype originated in a human donor in good health. Some clones in this sample may be carry-over from other donors' samples. This chain joins TRBV19 and TRBJ2-2. The specimen sequenced was naive CXCR3- CD8+ T cells from blood. Subset denoted: CD45RO-CCR7+CD27+CD95- naive CD8+ T cells lacking CXCR3 (TNR3-). The CDR3 here is CASSSLAGSPNTGELFF.